This T cell receptor (gamma chain) was profiled in a study of Vδ1+ human thymocytes. Study-level results: In the thymus, TRG and TRD repertoires looked highly polyclonal with Gaussian CDR3 lengths.

In germline, CDR1 is GITISATS, CDR2 ISYDGTV (reference sequence). The CDR3 is 10 amino acids. The J segment lost 6 bases and the V segment lost 9 bases, leaving 5 bases of the junction unmatched. Turning to this clone: The antigen is unknown.

Sequences come from RNA converted to cDNA by reverse transcription. The CDR3 regions were amplified by multiplex PCR from V-gene primers to a constant-region primer. TCRdb called clones anew from the multiplex PCR reads with CATT. The table lists about 6,500 gamma-chain clones, approximately 42% of them singletons. The rearrangement uses TRGV9 and TRGJ1 or TRGJ2. The receptor's source is a boy less than two years old who had congenital heart surgery. The sequencing sample was made of Vdelta1+ gamma-delta thymocytes from the thymus. Described subset: FACS-sorted CD3+ TCRalphabeta- TCRVdelta1+ TCRVdelta2- thymocytes. The CDR3 protein is CALQSYKKLF. The CDR3 DNA reads TGTGCCTTGCAAAGTTATAAGAAACTCTTT.